The source of this T cell receptor beta chain is a study of shared clonotypes between healthy human individuals. Study-level points and caveats: The four-donor shared clonotypes exceeded non-shared clonotypes in generation probability, with non-shared ones scoring lower.

The J segment lost 0 bases and the V segment lost 1 base, leaving 7 bases of the junction unmatched. The CDR3 is 18 residues long. Germline CDR1 is SGHKS and CDR2 is YYEKEE (reference sequence). With respect to this clone: What it binds is unknown.

Profiled with immunoSEQ multiplex PCR; TCRdb holds only in-frame clones, not every one. Of around 690,000 clones listed, 90% are singletons. The chain employs TRBV5-5 and TRBJ2-4, with 10 bases aligning to TRBD2. Sequencing used memory CD8+ T cells from PBMCs. The subset denotes: CD45RO+ cells pooled with CCR7-negative TemRA cells. The TCR originated in a man between 18 and 29 years old in good health. Some clones in this sample may be carry-over from other donors' samples. CDR3 in amino acids: CASSLTSGIPIAKNIQYF. The CDR3 DNA reads as TGTGCCAGCAGCTTGACTAGCGGGATTCCTATAGCCAAAAACATTCAGTACTTC.